One T cell receptor beta chain is described in this entry. Its specificity is unknown. Preparation of TCR beta libraries was done by quantitative 5'-RACE with molecular barcodes. TCRdb processed the 5' RACE reads anew with MiXCR; each CDR3 protein has one entry. The table has roughly 450,000 distinct CDR3 sequences, 25% to 30% seen once. In germline, CDR1 is SGHDT, CDR2 YYEEEE. CDR3 length: 12 residues. Trimming pared 1 base from V and 10 bases from J, leaving 10 bases between. The data are from a study of CD8 T cells in ankylosing spondylitis. Study results and limitations: Characteristic of ankylosing spondylitis blood, it appeared, was a TCR beta motif comprising eight highly homologous variants.

This chain connects TRBV5-6 to TRBJ2-3; unclear D gene. The sequenced sample consisted of blood, either unsorted or a sorted T cell fraction (not recorded which). The sequence was obtained from a male donor with ankylosing spondylitis. CDR3 sequence: CASSLPLVAQYF. The DNA of the CDR3 is TGTGCCAGCAGCTTGCCCCTTGTCGCGCAGTATTTT. The full variable domain, rest sourced from reference TRBV5-6 and TRBJ2-3, is DAGVTQSPTHLIKTRGQQVTLRCSPKSGHDTVSWYQQALGQGPQFIFQYYEEEERQRGNFPDRFSGHQFPNYSSELNVNALLLGDSALYLCASSLPLVAQYFGPGTRLTVL.